This T cell receptor beta chain comes out of a study of liver allograft versus peripheral blood T cells. Across the whole study: Blood and transplanted-liver T cell receptor repertoires from recipients were compared. General study points: Peripheral blood repertoires reportedly differed from the T cell receptor repertoires found inside liver allografts.

TCRdb reanalysed the reads using MiXCR and keeps one entry per CDR3 protein. Here the sample spans about 6,500 distinct CDR3 sequences, over 15% being singletons. In its sample, this clonotype was seen many times. What it recognizes is unknown. The receptor was derived from a human patient who had a liver transplant. T cells may partly derive from the graft donor.

The CDR3 loop is CAITGGGQGNGYTF. The CDR3 DNA is TGTGCCATCACGGGGGGGGGACAGGGAAATGGCTACACCTTC. The chain carries TRBV10-3 and TRBJ1-2, with 9 bases aligning to TRBD1. The germline gives CDR1 ENHRY, CDR2 SYGVKD. The V segment lost 7 bases and the J segment 6 bases; nucleotides outside the gene matches: 9. The CDR3 length is 14 residues.